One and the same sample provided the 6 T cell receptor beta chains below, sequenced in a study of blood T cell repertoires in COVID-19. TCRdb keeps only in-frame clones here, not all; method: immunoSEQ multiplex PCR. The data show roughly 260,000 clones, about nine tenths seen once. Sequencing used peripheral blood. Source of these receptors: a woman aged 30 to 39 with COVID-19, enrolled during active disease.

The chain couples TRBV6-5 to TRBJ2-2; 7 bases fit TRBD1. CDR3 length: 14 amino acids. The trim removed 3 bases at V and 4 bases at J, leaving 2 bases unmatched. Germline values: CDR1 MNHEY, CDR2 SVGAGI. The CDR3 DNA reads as TGTGCCAGCAGTTATTCAGGGGGCACCGGGGAGCTGTTTTTT. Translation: CASSYSGGTGELFF.

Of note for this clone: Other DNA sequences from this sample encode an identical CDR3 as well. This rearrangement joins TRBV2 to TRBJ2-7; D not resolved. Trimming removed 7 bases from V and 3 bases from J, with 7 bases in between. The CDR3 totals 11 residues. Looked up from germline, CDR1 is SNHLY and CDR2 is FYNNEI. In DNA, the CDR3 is TGTGCCAGCACCGGAGTCTACGAGCAGTACTTC. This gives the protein CASTGVYEQYF. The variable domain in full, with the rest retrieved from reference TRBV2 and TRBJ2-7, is EPEVTQTPSHQVTQMGQEVILRCVPISNHLYFYWYRQILGQKVEFLVSFYNNEISEKSEIFDDQFSVERPDGSNFTLKIRSTKLEDSAMYFCASTGVYEQYFGPGTRLTVT.

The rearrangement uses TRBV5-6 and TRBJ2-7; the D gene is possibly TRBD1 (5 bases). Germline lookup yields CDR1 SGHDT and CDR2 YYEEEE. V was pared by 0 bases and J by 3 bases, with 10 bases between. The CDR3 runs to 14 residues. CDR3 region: CASSLDRTLYEQYF. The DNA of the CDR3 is TGTGCCAGCAGCTTGGACAGGACCCTCTACGAGCAGTACTTC.

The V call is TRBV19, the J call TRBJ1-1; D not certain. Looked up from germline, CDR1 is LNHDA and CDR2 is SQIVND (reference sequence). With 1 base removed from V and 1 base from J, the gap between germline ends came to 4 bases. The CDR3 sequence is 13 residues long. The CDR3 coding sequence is TGTGCCAGTAGTATAGCCCGGAACACTGAAGCTTTCTTT. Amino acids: CASSIARNTEAFF.

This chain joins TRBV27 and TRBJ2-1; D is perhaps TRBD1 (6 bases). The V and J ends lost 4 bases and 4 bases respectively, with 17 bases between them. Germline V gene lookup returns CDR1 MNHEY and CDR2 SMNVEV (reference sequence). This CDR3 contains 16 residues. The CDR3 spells CASSSRSTGLYNEQFF. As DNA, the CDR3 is TGTGCCAGCAGTTCCAGATCGACAGGACTGTACAATGAGCAGTTCTTC.

CDR3 nucleotides: TGTGCCAGCGACCAACACGACGGGGAGACCCAGTACTTC. It is translated as CASDQHDGETQYF. This chain uses TRBV3-1 (or the pseudogene TRBV3-2) with TRBJ2-5; D gene ambiguous. CDR1 is LGHDT and CDR2 is YNNKEL in the germline V gene (reference sequence). The CDR3 covers 13 residues. The germline V and J ends were trimmed by 8 bases and 5 bases, with 15 bases remaining between them.